These 6 T cell receptor beta chains originate from one sample sequenced in a study of blood T cell repertoires in COVID-19. Profiled with immunoSEQ multiplex PCR; TCRdb holds only in-frame clones, not every one. This table has under 200,000 clones, less than 90% appearing once. The material sequenced was peripheral blood. All receptors come from a woman aged 55-69 years with COVID-19, enrolled during active disease.

The chain links TRBV4-3 to TRBJ2-2; 8 bases fit TRBD2. Germline V CDR1 and CDR2: LGHNA, YSLEER. The V segment lost 0 bases and the J segment 6 bases; nucleotides outside the gene matches: 9. The CDR3 contains 17 residues. Written as DNA, the CDR3 is TGCGCCAGCAGCCAAGATAGCCTAGCGGGCCTCCCCGGGGAGCTGTTTTTT. It codes for CASSQDSLAGLPGELFF.

This chain links TRBV27 with TRBJ1-6; D not resolved. Germline CDR1 and CDR2: MNHEY and SMNVEV (reference sequence). The V end was cut by 6 bases, the J end by 5 bases, with 20 bases between. The CDR3 is 17 residues long. CDR3 protein: CASSPSPLLAHNSPLHF. Here the CDR3 DNA reads TGTGCCAGCAGCCCCAGCCCTCTCTTAGCCCATAATTCACCCCTCCACTTT.

The V gene is TRBV19, the J gene TRBJ1-1; D is ambiguous. Germline CDR1 reads LNHDA; CDR2 reads SQIVND (reference sequence). The CDR3 has 13 residues. V gave up 1 base and J gave up 4 bases, with 7 bases separating them. The CDR3 loop reads CASSIGGVTEAFF. The CDR3 DNA reads as TGTGCCAGTAGTATAGGAGGAGTCACTGAAGCTTTCTTT.

The chain combines TRBV27 with TRBJ1-5; D may be TRBD1 (5 bases). The V and J ends lost 2 bases and 7 bases respectively, with 15 bases between them. Germline CDR1 MNHEY, CDR2 SMNVEV (reference sequence). The length of the CDR3 is 15 residues. Here the CDR3 DNA reads TGTGCCAGCAGTTTACGGGAGGGACTTTCACAGCCCCAGCATTTT. It encodes CASSLREGLSQPQHF.

In its sample, this clone was seen once. This chain joins TRBV6-2 or TRBV6-3 and TRBJ2-1, with TRBD2 identical over 12 bases. Trimming took 2 bases from V and 8 from J; bases not matched to a gene: 10. Germline CDR1 and CDR2: MNHEY and SVGEGT. This CDR3 is built from 17 residues. Here the CDR3 reads CASSYTTSGSSLHEQFF. As DNA, the CDR3 is TGTGCCAGCAGTTACACGACTAGCGGGAGTTCTTTGCATGAGCAGTTCTTC.

This sequence joins TRBV6-5 and TRBJ1-5; D call uncertain. The V and J ends lost 10 bases and 7 bases respectively, with 14 bases between them. Looked up from germline, CDR1 is MNHEY and CDR2 is SVGAGI. This CDR3 is 12 amino acids long. The CDR3 DNA reads TGTGCCACAACGGGGTTGGGGCAGCCCCAGCATTTT. Amino acid sequence: CATTGLGQPQHF.